The 8 T cell receptor beta chains given below trace back to one sample, sequenced in a study of STAT5B mutations in CD4+ large granular lymphocyte leukemia. The data were produced by immunoSEQ multiplex PCR, yet TCRdb's version contains in-frame clones alone and is incomplete. The table includes tens of thousands of clones, 70% to 90% detected once. The source material was CD4+ T cells from blood buffy coats. Receptors were obtained from a human donor in good health.

This clone was seen a few times. The chain recombines TRBV5-1 with TRBJ1-5; TRBD1 aligns across 10 bases. Germline V lookup: CDR1 SGHRS, CDR2 YFSETQ. Trimming took 3 bases from V and 8 from J; bases not matched to a gene: 2. The CDR3 length is 13 residues. CDR3 loop: CASSSGQGEPQHF. CDR3 coding DNA: TGCGCCAGCAGCTCAGGACAGGGGGAGCCCCAGCATTTT.

The chain is built from TRBV29-1 and TRBJ2-2; TRBD1 matches 8 bases. The CDR3 runs to 11 residues. The trim removed 6 bases at V and 6 bases at J, leaving 0 bases unmatched. CDR1 SQVTM and CDR2 ANQGSEA come from the germline V gene. The CDR3 is CSVQGAGELFF. The CDR3 bases are TGCAGCGTACAGGGGGCCGGGGAGCTGTTTTTT.

V is TRBV27 and J is TRBJ2-1, with TRBD2 matching over 10 bases. The CDR3 totals 15 residues. Trimming at V came to 5 bases and at J to 6 bases, leaving 7 bases not matched to a gene. The V gene's germline CDR1 is MNHEY and CDR2 SMNVEV (reference sequence). The CDR3 loop reads CASSASGTSVNEQFF. The CDR3, as DNA: TGTGCCAGCAGTGCTTCCGGGACTAGCGTCAATGAGCAGTTCTTC.

The chain combines TRBV6-1 with TRBJ2-7; 12 nucleotides match TRBD2. Germline CDR1 and CDR2: MNHNS and SASEGT. The V gene end was trimmed by 6 bases and the J gene end by 3 bases; junction bases not matched to a gene: 3. This CDR3 comprises 14 residues. The CDR3 DNA reads TGTGCCAGCAGGCGGACTAGCGGGATCTACGAGCAGTACTTC. It is translated as CASRRTSGIYEQYF.

This sequence joins TRBV2 and TRBJ2-7; 12 bases align to TRBD1. There are 14 residues in the CDR3. The germline V gene encodes CDR1 SNHLY and CDR2 FYNNEI. Trimming took 6 bases from V and 3 from J; bases not matched to a gene: 3. The CDR3 protein is CASRGQGAGYEQYF. The CDR3 region has the DNA TGTGCCAGCAGGGGACAGGGGGCAGGCTACGAGCAGTACTTC.

The chain carries TRBV5-1 and TRBJ2-3; D may be TRBD1 or TRBD2 (6 bases each). This CDR3 spans 14 amino acids. V was shortened by 7 bases and J by 0 bases, with 12 bases between the two germline ends. Germline assignment: CDR1 SGHRS and CDR2 YFSETQ. The CDR3 DNA sequence: TGCGCCAGCCGGGGGCCGGGAAGCACAGATACGCAGTATTTT. This codes for CASRGPGSTDTQYF. Filled out from reference TRBV5-1 and TRBJ2-3, the complete variable domain reads KAGVTQTPRYLIKTRGQQVTLSCSPISGHRSVSWYQQTPGQGLQFLFEYFSETQRNKGNFPGRFSGRQFSNSRSEMNVSTLELGDSALYLCASRGPGSTDTQYFGPGTRLTVL.

This clone has a handful of counts. This chain connects TRBV27 to TRBJ2-7, with TRBD1 matching over 11 bases. The V gene's germline CDR1 is MNHEY and CDR2 SMNVEV (reference sequence). J gave up 1 base and V 2 bases, and 10 bases lay outside the gene matches. The CDR3 is 18 amino acids. The CDR3: CASSLGRRTGGRSYEQYF. CDR3 in DNA: TGTGCCAGCAGTTTAGGCCGGCGGACAGGGGGCAGGTCCTACGAGCAGTACTTC.

The J gene is TRBJ1-4, the V gene TRBV10-1; 8 bases line up with TRBD1. V was pared by 6 bases and J by 7 bases, with 4 bases of the junction left unmatched. Germline V gene lookup returns CDR1 WNHNN and CDR2 SYGVQD (reference sequence). The CDR3 is 13 residues long. The CDR3 DNA sequence: TGCGCCAGCAGCGGTGGGACAGGTGAAAAACTGTTTTTT. Protein product: CASSGGTGEKLFF.